This T cell receptor (beta chain) was captured in a study of blood T cell repertoires in COVID-19. Study-level background: The samples span acute and convalescent COVID-19 from the United States, Italy and Spain.

Using immunoSEQ multiplex PCR, the repertoire was profiled, and TCRdb retains in-frame clones only, with some absent. The data show 250,000 to 300,000 clones, 70% to 90% seen once. The CDR3 has 16 amino acids. V gave up 3 bases and J gave up 1 base; unmatched junction bases: 4. The germline gives CDR1 MNHEY, CDR2 SMNVEV (reference sequence). This clonotype originated in a man aged 50 to 59 with active or convalescent COVID-19. The gene calls are TRBV27 and TRBJ1-3, with 9 nucleotides matching TRBD1. Sequenced input: peripheral blood. CDR3 region: CASSLTGGWSGNTIYF. CDR3 DNA sequence: TGTGCCAGCAGTTTGACAGGGGGATGGTCTGGAAACACCATATATTTT.